Reported below is one T cell receptor beta chain. These data are taken from a study of technical replicates of blood from several donors. The J segment lost 3 bases and the V segment lost 0 bases, leaving 3 bases of the junction unmatched. Germline CDR1 is SGHTS and CDR2 is YDEGEE. The CDR3 covers 16 residues. The assay was immunoSEQ multiplex PCR, and TCRdb's table has in-frame clones only and misses some. Here the sample spans 75,000 to 100,000 clones, about 94% being singletons. This receptor was identified in a human donor in good health. Sequenced: T cells isolated from PBMCs. The chain links TRBV5-8 to TRBJ2-3; TRBD2 matches 11 bases. The CDR3 nucleotides read TGTGCCAGCAGCTTGGCGCTAGCGGGAGGAACAGATACGCAGTATTTT. It encodes CASSLALAGGTDTQYF.